These 10 T cell receptor beta chains originate from one sample sequenced in a study of blood T cell repertoires in COVID-19. Method: immunoSEQ multiplex PCR; TCRdb's copy keeps in-frame clones and lacks some. The sample includes tens of thousands of clones, more than 75% of them seen just once. Sequencing was carried out using peripheral blood. These receptors originate from a human donor with acute or convalescent COVID-19. The donor label of this sample is uncertain.

V gene TRBV3-1 (or the pseudogene TRBV3-2) combines with J gene TRBJ2-6; D is possibly TRBD1 (6 bases). The CDR3 is 15 amino acids. Trimming took 6 bases from V and 2 from J, leaving 11 bases between them. Germline V gene data show CDR1 as LGHDT and CDR2 as YNNKEL (reference sequence). The CDR3 region is CASRGEGAGANVLTF. For the CDR3, the DNA is TGTGCCAGCAGGGGCGAGGGGGCTGGGGCCAACGTCCTGACTTTC.

The chain recombines TRBV2 with TRBJ2-1; 11 positions agree with TRBD2. V shed 6 bases and J 4 bases; nucleotides not matched to a gene: 2. The CDR3 contains 14 residues. Germline assignment: CDR1 SNHLY and CDR2 FYNNEI. The CDR3: CASRGTSGYNEQFF. In nucleotides, the CDR3 is TGTGCCAGCAGGGGGACTAGCGGTTACAATGAGCAGTTCTTC.

The rearrangement joins TRBV10-3 to TRBJ2-3, with D uncertain. Trimming cost V 1 base and J 6 bases, with 11 bases left between them. The length of the CDR3 is 14 residues. Germline V lookup: CDR1 ENHRY, CDR2 SYGVKD. The CDR3 spells CAISEYGPGDTQYF. In DNA, the CDR3 is TGTGCCATCAGTGAGTATGGCCCCGGGGATACGCAGTATTTT.

This chain connects TRBV19 to TRBJ1-1; D is unclear. Trimming removed 8 bases from V and 1 base from J, with 14 bases in between. The CDR3 has 14 residues. Per germline, CDR1 LNHDA and CDR2 SQIVND (reference sequence). The CDR3 bases are TGTGCCAGTTCACGGGAACGGTCGAACACTGAAGCTTTCTTT. As protein: CASSRERSNTEAFF.

This chain connects TRBV19 to TRBJ1-5, with D perhaps TRBD1 (5 bases). Per germline, CDR1 LNHDA and CDR2 SQIVND (reference sequence). The germline V and J ends were trimmed by 3 bases and 4 bases, with 10 bases remaining between them. This CDR3 has 14 amino acids. In DNA, the CDR3 is TGTGCCAGTAGTATCGGCAGGGAAAATCAGCCCCAGCATTTT. Protein sequence: CASSIGRENQPQHF.

This rearrangement joins TRBV19 to TRBJ1-5; TRBD1 matches at 11 bases. Germline loops: CDR1 LNHDA, CDR2 SQIVND (reference sequence). There are 20 residues in the CDR3. V was clipped by 1 base and J by 2 bases; unmatched bases: 13. For the CDR3, the DNA is TGTGCCAGTAGTATAGGGCCAATAAGGACAGGGGGCTTGGGCAATCAGCCCCAGCATTTT. Its protein product is CASSIGPIRTGGLGNQPQHF.

This clone was counted a few times. This chain uses TRBV28 with TRBJ2-7, with TRBD2 identical over 11 bases. Germline V gene data show CDR1 as MDHEN and CDR2 as SYDVKM. J gave up 2 bases and V 3 bases, and 3 bases lay outside the gene matches. The CDR3 sequence is 15 residues long. CDR3 in DNA: TGTGCCAGCAGTTTGGTAGCGGGAGGGACCTACGAGCAGTACTTC. As protein: CASSLVAGGTYEQYF.

CDR3: CASSGRDGNNYGYTF. In nucleotides, the CDR3 is TGTGCCAGCAGCGGGAGGGACGGTAATAACTATGGCTACACCTTC. The chain links TRBV7-2 to TRBJ1-2; perhaps TRBD1 as D (5 bases). This CDR3 is built from 15 residues. V gave up 5 bases and J gave up 1 base, with 14 bases separating them. The germline gives CDR1 SGHTA, CDR2 FQGNSA.

This clone showed up just a few times. The chain combines TRBV15 with TRBJ2-3; 7 nucleotides line up with TRBD1. Germline loops: CDR1 LNHNV, CDR2 YYDKDF (reference sequence). CDR3 size: 15 residues. J gave up 2 bases and V 4 bases, and 6 bases lay outside the gene matches. This chain's CDR3 is CATSTRDSDTDTQYF. In DNA form, the CDR3 reads TGTGCCACCAGCACTAGGGACAGCGACACAGATACGCAGTATTTT.

V and J are TRBV28 and TRBJ2-4; 7 nucleotides agree with TRBD1. V lost 5 bases and J lost 5; bases outside the gene matches: 3. The CDR3 is 13 residues long. The germline V gene has CDR1 MDHEN and CDR2 SYDVKM. The CDR3 DNA is TGTGCCAGCAGTCGACAGGGTGAAAACATTCAGTACTTC. This codes for CASSRQGENIQYF.